The next 14 T cell receptor beta chains were all read from a single sample in a study of blood T cell repertoires in COVID-19. The assay was immunoSEQ multiplex PCR, and TCRdb's table has in-frame clones only and misses some. Of about 58,000 clones in the sample, about 78% were seen once. Sample: peripheral blood. All receptors derive from a human donor in a cohort sampled during active COVID-19.

This clone has more than one count but fewer than ten. The chain has TRBV19 and TRBJ2-7, with TRBD1 matching 7 bases. With V trimmed by 5 bases and J by 1 base, 14 bases remained unmatched. Germline CDR1 is LNHDA and CDR2 is SQIVND (reference sequence). CDR3 length: 17 amino acids. The CDR3 region has the DNA TGTGCCAGTAGTCTGAACTCCGGGACAGCACTATCCTACGAGCAGTACTTC. Translated: CASSLNSGTALSYEQYF.

The chain employs TRBV7-2 and TRBJ2-7, with D maybe TRBD1 (5 bases). Trimming removed 5 bases at V and 2 bases at J, with 10 bases between. Germline assignment: CDR1 SGHTA and CDR2 FQGNSA. The CDR3 has 13 amino acids. The CDR3 protein is CASSPRATYEQYF. CDR3 nucleotides: TGTGCCAGCAGCCCCAGGGCCACCTACGAGCAGTACTTC. Using reference TRBV7-2 and TRBJ2-7 for the parts outside the CDR3, the full variable domain is GAGVSQSPSNKVTEKGKDVELRCDPISGHTALYWYRQSLGQGLEFLIYFQGNSAPDKSGLPSDRFSAERTGGSVSTLTIQRTQQEDSAVYLCASSPRATYEQYFGPGTRLTVT.

This chain uses TRBV15 with TRBJ2-5; possible D gene TRBD2, 7 bases. V dropped 3 bases and J dropped 3 bases, with 11 bases sitting between them. This CDR3 is built from 14 residues. Germline CDR1 LNHNV, CDR2 YYDKDF (reference sequence). In nucleotides, the CDR3 is TGTGCCACCAGCAGGGGAGGGGGAAAAGAGACCCAGTACTTC. As protein: CATSRGGGKETQYF.

In this sample, this clone turned up once. This chain uses TRBV6-6 with TRBJ1-5; D is ambiguous. V lost 5 bases, J lost 1 base, and 15 bases lay in between. CDR1 and CDR2 (germline): MNHNY, SVGAGI (reference sequence). The CDR3 is 16 amino acids. This CDR3 is CASSPTGEGSNQPQHF. The CDR3, as DNA: TGTGCCAGCAGTCCGACGGGAGAAGGGAGCAATCAGCCCCAGCATTTT.

The rearrangement links TRBV2 to TRBJ2-7; 11 nucleotides match TRBD2. V shed 5 bases and J 7 bases; nucleotides not matched to a gene: 10. Germline CDR1 is SNHLY and CDR2 is FYNNEI. This CDR3 is 15 amino acids long. The chain's CDR3 is CASSPLSGGAGEQYF. CDR3 sequence (DNA): TGTGCCAGCAGTCCCCTTAGCGGGGGGGCGGGGGAGCAGTACTTC.

This chain joins TRBV6-2 or TRBV6-3 and TRBJ1-2; TRBD1 aligns across 7 bases. Trimming at V came to 5 bases and at J to 0 bases, leaving 6 bases not matched to a gene. Germline V gene lookup returns CDR1 MNHEY and CDR2 SVGEGT. The CDR3 spans 15 residues. CDR3 coding DNA: TGTGCCAGCAGTCCCTCCCAGGGGGCTAACTATGGCTACACCTTC. It codes for CASSPSQGANYGYTF.

The gene calls are TRBV25-1 and TRBJ2-7, with TRBD1 as a possible D gene (6 bases). Trimming removed 5 bases from V and 1 base from J, with 9 bases in between. Germline CDR1 and CDR2: MGHDK and SYGVNS. There are 13 residues in the CDR3. CDR3 coding DNA: TGTGCCAGCAGTATGCAGGGGTCCTACGAGCAGTACTTC. This translates into CASSMQGSYEQYF.

The rearrangement uses TRBV19 and TRBJ2-7; 9 positions agree with TRBD1. Trimming removed 3 bases from V and 5 bases from J; junction bases left unmatched: 8. The CDR3 covers 15 residues. Germline loops: CDR1 LNHDA, CDR2 SQIVND (reference sequence). The CDR3 region has the DNA TGTGCCAGTAGTATGTGGACAGGGGCCCCCAACGAGCAGTACTTC. It yields the protein CASSMWTGAPNEQYF.

The gene calls are TRBV10-1 and TRBJ2-2; 10 bases fit TRBD2. The CDR3 runs to 15 residues. Germline V CDR1 and CDR2: WNHNN, SYGVQD (reference sequence). Trimming removed 4 bases from V and 4 bases from J; junction bases left unmatched: 3. The CDR3 DNA follows: TGCGCCAGCAGTGGGCTAGCGGGGGCCACCGGGGAGCTGTTTTTT. It encodes CASSGLAGATGELFF.

This clone appeared many times. The chain uses TRBV24-1 and TRBJ1-1, with a possible D match to TRBD1 (6 bases). Between the trimmed V and J ends, which lost 4 bases and 10 bases, there was a span of 12 bases. Germline CDR1 is KGHDR and CDR2 is SFDVKD. This CDR3 has 12 residues. The CDR3 sequence: CATSDAVGGAFF. CDR3 DNA sequence: TGTGCCACCAGTGACGCCGTAGGGGGAGCTTTCTTT.

This chain links TRBV28 with TRBJ1-4, with D maybe TRBD1 (5 bases). Germline assignment: CDR1 MDHEN and CDR2 SYDVKM. V was pared by 5 bases and J by 8 bases, with 15 bases between. The CDR3 is 14 residues long. CDR3 residues: CASSVTGASEKLFF. The CDR3 coding sequence is TGTGCCAGCAGTGTCACAGGAGCTTCCGAAAAACTGTTTTTT.

The chain is built from TRBV12-3 or TRBV12-4 and TRBJ1-1, with D tentatively TRBD1 (6 bases). The CDR3 consists of 12 residues. V was shortened by 9 bases and J by 5 bases, with 13 bases between the two germline ends. The CDR3 bases are TGTGCCAGTCTACTACAGGGAACTGAAGCTTTCTTT. It encodes CASLLQGTEAFF.

V is TRBV2 and J is TRBJ1-2, with a weak D call TRBD1 (5 bases). Trimming took off 7 bases at V and 4 bases at J, with 10 bases between the two ends. The CDR3 length is 12 residues. Germline loops: CDR1 SNHLY, CDR2 FYNNEI. This CDR3 reads CASTPGFYGYTF. DNA for the CDR3: TGTGCCAGCACCCCAGGGTTCTATGGCTACACCTTC. Using reference TRBV2 and TRBJ1-2 for the parts outside the CDR3, the full variable domain is EPEVTQTPSHQVTQMGQEVILRCVPISNHLYFYWYRQILGQKVEFLVSFYNNEISEKSEIFDDQFSVERPDGSNFTLKIRSTKLEDSAMYFCASTPGFYGYTFGSGTRLTVV.

This chain connects TRBV9 to TRBJ1-5, with 7 nucleotides matching TRBD1. Germline V gene sequence: CDR1 SGDLS, CDR2 YYNGEE. Germline trimming cut 3 bases from V and 6 bases from J; bases unmatched to any gene: 9. The CDR3 covers 15 residues. CDR3 sequence (DNA): TGTGCCAGCAGCGCCGCTGACAGGGTGCGTCAGCCCCAGCATTTT. This sequence encodes CASSAADRVRQPQHF.